This is a list of T cell receptor beta chains from one sample in a study of blood T cell repertoires in COVID-19. Some clones are missing from TCRdb's copy, which holds only in-frame ones; the method was immunoSEQ multiplex PCR. This repertoire shows around 100,000 clones, 90% found once; its top ten account for 5% to 6%. The sequenced material came from peripheral blood. Receptor source: a man between 50 and 59 years old with acute or convalescent COVID-19. CDR3s include the opening cysteine and the closing phenylalanine or tryptophan. A D gene is named only where the DNA matches it firmly. Rows may omit the clone size; those that give it use once, few, many or a size class.

cdr3_length,v_call,clone_size,d_call,j_call,cdr3_aa,cdr3_nt
16,TRBV19,.,.,TRBJ1-2,CASTLGTTMELDGYTF,TGTGCCAGTACCCTTGGGACAACAATGGAACTAGATGGCTACACCTTC
16,TRBV19,.,.,TRBJ2-2,CASSIFRQMNTGELFF,TGTGCCAGTAGTATATTCCGTCAGATGAACACCGGGGAGCTGTTTTTT
20,TRBV7-7,.,TRBD2,TRBJ2-3,CASSPRTSGRGPSYTDTQYF,TGTGCCAGCAGCCCGAGGACTAGCGGGAGGGGTCCCTCTTACACAGATACGCAGTATTTT
12,TRBV20-1,once,.,TRBJ2-3,CSASTGTDTQYF,TGCAGTGCTAGTACGGGCACAGATACGCAGTATTTT
18,TRBV9,.,TRBD2,TRBJ2-3,CASSVATGTSLAQDTQYF,TGTGCCAGCAGCGTAGCTACGGGGACTAGCCTAGCCCAAGATACGCAGTATTTT
15,TRBV19,once,.,TRBJ1-6,CASSIGGQPNSPLHF,TGTGCCAGTAGTATAGGGGGACAACCCAATTCACCCCTCCACTTT
14,TRBV7-9,.,.,TRBJ2-1,CASSWEGGPHEQFF,TGTGCCAGCAGCTGGGAGGGGGGGCCGCATGAGCAGTTCTTC
15,TRBV27,.,.,TRBJ2-1,CASSSRLGSRSEQFF,TGTGCCAGCAGTTCAAGACTCGGTTCCCGCAGTGAGCAGTTCTTC
13,TRBV7-9,.,.,TRBJ2-7,CASSWDFHYEQYF,TGTGCCAGCAGCTGGGACTTCCATTACGAGCAGTACTTC
14,TRBV19,.,.,TRBJ1-1,CASRIPGSRTEAFF,TGTGCCAGCAGAATCCCCGGGAGTAGGACTGAAGCTTTCTTT
13,TRBV2,.,.,TRBJ2-7,CASSPTRTYEQYF,TGTGCCAGCAGTCCGACTAGAACCTACGAGCAGTACTTC
15,TRBV19,.,.,TRBJ1-5,CATLADGAKNQPQHF,TGTGCCACCTTAGCGGACGGGGCGAAAAATCAGCCCCAGCATTTT
15,TRBV9,.,TRBD1,TRBJ2-1,CASSPETGIGNEQFF,TGTGCCAGCAGCCCCGAGACAGGGATCGGGAATGAGCAGTTCTTC
15,TRBV10-3,.,TRBD1,TRBJ1-1,CAISPQGHESTEAFF,TGTGCCATCAGTCCACAGGGGCATGAGAGTACTGAAGCTTTCTTT
19,TRBV4-1,.,TRBD2,TRBJ2-3,CASSQGTSGRAGDTDTQYF,TGCGCCAGCAGCCAGGGGACTAGCGGGAGGGCCGGGGACACAGATACGCAGTATTTT
14,TRBV18,.,TRBD1,TRBJ2-7,CASSPGTGPYEQYF,TGTGCCAGCTCACCAGGGACAGGGCCCTACGAGCAGTACTTC
16,TRBV18,.,TRBD2,TRBJ2-2,CASSARTSGNTGELFF,TGTGCCAGCTCAGCACGGACTAGCGGGAACACCGGGGAGCTGTTTTTT
12,TRBV3-1/TRBV3-2,.,.,TRBJ2-7,CASSQFDSEQYF,TGTGCCAGCAGCCAATTTGACAGCGAGCAGTACTTC
14,TRBV6-4,.,.,TRBJ2-7,CASSEAQVENEQYF,TGTGCCAGCAGTGAGGCACAGGTCGAAAACGAGCAGTACTTC
14,TRBV5-1,once,.,TRBJ2-7,CASSLIGAAYEQYF,TGCGCCAGCAGCTTGATAGGGGCAGCCTACGAGCAGTACTTC
14,TRBV28,.,.,TRBJ2-7,CASIRGGVVGEQYF,TGTGCCAGCATCCGAGGGGGTGTGGTGGGCGAGCAGTACTTC
19,TRBV7-8,.,.,TRBJ1-5,CASSLAAQESTYSNQPQHF,TGTGCCAGCAGCTTAGCTGCACAGGAGAGCACCTATAGCAATCAGCCCCAGCATTTT
15,TRBV27,.,TRBD2,TRBJ2-7,CASSLRVSGPYEQYF,TGTGCCAGCAGCCTCCGGGTTAGCGGGCCCTACGAGCAGTACTTC
14,TRBV20-1,.,.,TRBJ2-3,CSASGAGRTDTQYF,TGCAGTGCTAGTGGGGCAGGGAGGACAGATACGCAGTATTTT
20,TRBV18,once,TRBD2,TRBJ2-3,CASSPPSGGSPLRGTDTQYF,TGTGCCAGCTCACCACCGAGTGGCGGGAGTCCCCTCAGGGGCACAGATACGCAGTATTTT
16,TRBV4-1,.,.,TRBJ2-3,CASSPPQAGSGDTQYF,TGCGCCAGCAGCCCCCCTCAGGCGGGATCGGGAGATACGCAGTATTTT
14,TRBV19,.,.,TRBJ1-2,CASTIAGYGYGYTF,TGTGCCAGTACCATAGCCGGGTACGGCTATGGCTACACCTTC
16,TRBV3-1/TRBV3-2,.,TRBD1,TRBJ1-1,CASSHDWDRGQTEAFF,TGTGCCAGCAGCCACGACTGGGACAGGGGGCAGACTGAAGCTTTCTTT
17,TRBV30,.,TRBD2,TRBJ2-7,CAWSVNVVASGIYEQYF,TGTGCCTGGAGTGTAAACGTTGTGGCTAGCGGGATCTACGAGCAGTACTTC
14,TRBV6-6,.,.,TRBJ1-1,CASSLKEVNTEAFF,TGTGCCAGCTCTCTGAAGGAGGTGAACACTGAAGCTTTCTTT
12,TRBV30,.,TRBD2,TRBJ2-1,CAWSPAGTSQFF,TGTGCCTGGAGCCCGGCCGGGACTAGTCAGTTCTTC
18,TRBV4-1,.,.,TRBJ1-3,CASSQTPGAGAAGNTIYF,TGCGCCAGCAGCCAAACCCCCGGGGCAGGGGCCGCCGGAAACACCATATATTTT
13,TRBV27,.,TRBD2,TRBJ2-7,CASSFSGIYEQYF,TGTGCCAGCAGTTTTAGCGGGATCTACGAGCAGTACTTC
16,TRBV5-1,.,TRBD2,TRBJ2-1,CASSLVRGLAFNEQFF,TGCGCCAGCAGCTTGGTGAGGGGACTAGCCTTCAATGAGCAGTTCTTC
17,TRBV24-1,.,TRBD1,TRBJ1-1,CAPLWPNRGPSYTEAFF,TGTGCACCTCTCTGGCCAAACAGGGGGCCCTCCTACACTGAAGCTTTCTTT
16,TRBV9,.,.,TRBJ1-5,CASSVDAGRNNQPQHF,TGTGCCAGCAGCGTAGACGCAGGAAGGAACAATCAGCCCCAGCATTTT
13,TRBV6-5,.,.,TRBJ2-7,CASSYGPSYEQYF,TGTGCCAGCAGTTACGGGCCGAGCTACGAGCAGTACTTC
14,TRBV24-1,.,.,TRBJ2-1,CATSDPVTGTEQFF,TGTGCCACCAGTGATCCCGTAACAGGGACTGAGCAGTTCTTC
14,TRBV19,.,.,TRBJ2-7,CASSINRQSYEQYF,TGTGCCAGTAGTATAAACAGACAATCCTACGAGCAGTACTTC
13,TRBV6-5,.,TRBD1,TRBJ1-2,CASSYWDRDGYTF,TGTGCCAGCAGTTACTGGGACAGGGATGGCTACACCTTC
16,TRBV19,.,.,TRBJ1-1,CASSISVGGGNYGAFF,TGTGCCAGTAGTATCTCGGTGGGAGGGGGAAATTACGGAGCTTTCTTT
14,TRBV6-4,.,.,TRBJ2-3,CASFRSGSTDTQYF,TGTGCCAGCTTCAGAAGCGGGAGCACAGATACGCAGTATTTT